These 26 T cell receptor beta chains were all obtained from the same sample, sequenced in a study of T cell clonality in common variable immunodeficiency. This table comes from immunoSEQ multiplex PCR, and its TCRdb copy is limited to in-frame clones, with some not included. Reported are some 50,000 clones, none seen only once; the ten largest carry approximately 5.9%. The specimen was peripheral blood mononuclear cells. The receptors were gathered from a person between 18 and 70 years old in good health.

This clone has ten or more counts. The read terminates 3 residues before the CDR3 end, so the remaining end is supplied by the germline J gene. The gene calls are TRBV7-2 and TRBJ2-2, with 8 positions matching TRBD2. The germline gives CDR1 SGHTA, CDR2 FQGNSA. This CDR3 spans 18 amino acids. J gave up 1 base and V 0 bases, and 7 bases lay outside the gene matches. CDR3 residues: CASSLASIAGQNTGELFF. CDR3 DNA, as far as it was read: TGTGCCAGCAGCTTAGCGAGTATAGCGGGACAGAACACCGGGGAG.

Notes on this clone: Read coverage stops 3 residues before the CDR3 terminus; the germline J gene supplies the remainder. The chain employs TRBV19 and TRBJ1-1; TRBD1 aligns across 7 bases. With 8 bases clipped from V and 2 bases from J, the junction kept 5 bases outside the gene matches. Germline lookup yields CDR1 LNHDA and CDR2 SQIVND (reference sequence). CDR3 length equals 13 residues. Incomplete CDR3 DNA: TGTGCCAGTGAGGGGGCCTCTAACACTGAA. Translating gives CASEGASNTE. The complete CDR3 protein is CASEGASNTEAFF.

Notes on this clone: The observed sequence ends 3 residues before the CDR3 terminus, with the missing tail filled in from the germline J gene. V gene TRBV19 combines with J gene TRBJ2-4; weak D call: TRBD1 (6 bases). The CDR3 sequence is 13 residues long. Per germline, CDR1 LNHDA and CDR2 SQIVND (reference sequence). The CDR3 reads CASRSQGLGGQYF. The CDR3 DNA, read in part, is TGTGCCAGCCGCTCCCAGGGGCTCGGCGGT.

This clone was detected ten times or more. The read finishes 3 residues shy of the CDR3 end, and the germline J gene is used to complete it. The chain carries TRBV4-1 and TRBJ2-5; 15 nucleotides align to TRBD2. After removal of 7 bases from V and 2 bases from J, the junction contained 2 bases not matched to a gene. The germline CDR1 and CDR2 sequences are MGHRA and YSYEKL. The CDR3 is made up of 15 amino acids. CDR3 protein: CASKGLAGGQETQYF. The CDR3 bases that were read are TGCGCCAGCAAGGGACTAGCGGGGGGTCAAGAGACC.

This clone turned up a few times. The CDR3 extends 3 residues past the end of the read, so its final part is completed from the germline J gene. The chain has TRBV18 and TRBJ2-2; D ambiguous. The germline CDR1 and CDR2 sequences are KGHSH and LQKENI. The CDR3 loop spans 15 amino acids. The sequenced CDR3 bases are TGTGCCAGCTCACCACTTCAACTACGTGATTCACCG. As protein: CASSPLQLRDSP. The entire CDR3 protein is CASSPLQLRDSPLFF.

This clone was seen many times. The observed sequence ends 3 residues before the CDR3 terminus, with the missing tail filled in from the germline J gene. This sequence joins TRBV27 and TRBJ1-2; 11 bases are a match to TRBD1. CDR1 MNHEY and CDR2 SMNVEV come from the germline V gene (reference sequence). CDR3 length: 14 amino acids. The CDR3 is CASSTGQGVRGYTF. The part of the CDR3 DNA that was read is TGTGCCAGCAGCACGGGACAGGGGGTTCGGGGC.

In its sample, this clone was seen many times. The observed sequence ends 3 residues before the CDR3 terminus, with the missing tail filled in from the germline J gene. The chain has TRBV12-3 or TRBV12-4 and TRBJ2-2; 8 bases agree with TRBD2. The V segment lost 3 bases and the J segment 3 bases; nucleotides outside the gene matches: 3. This CDR3 region has 15 residues. The CDR3 protein is CASSLASGYTGELFF. The sequenced CDR3 bases are TGTGCCAGCAGTTTGGCTAGCGGGTACACCGGGGAG.

This clone was recorded many times. The sequenced fragment ends 3 residues before the CDR3 boundary, so the rest is inferred from the germline J gene. The chain uses TRBV5-4 and TRBJ1-2; 7 bases align to TRBD1. After removal of 1 base from V and 3 bases from J, the junction contained 9 bases not matched to a gene. This CDR3 is 16 amino acids long. Germline assignment: CDR1 SGHNT and CDR2 YYREEE (reference sequence). The sequenced part of the CDR3 DNA is TGTGCCAGCAGCTTGACAATGACAGGGTATGACTATGGC. It translates to CASSLTMTGYDYG. The whole CDR3 region reads CASSLTMTGYDYGYTF. The full variable domain, in which reference TRBV5-4 and TRBJ1-2 provide the parts outside the CDR3, is ETGVTQSPTHLIKTRGQQVTLRCSSQSGHNTVSWYQQALGQGPQFIFQYYREEENGRGNFPPRFSGLQFPNYSSELNVNALELDDSALYLCASSLTMTGYDYGYTFGSGTRLTVV.

Points on this clone: The missing CDR3 end, 3 residues past where the read stops, is filled in from the germline J gene. The chain couples TRBV2 to TRBJ2-3; 9 bases match TRBD1. The CDR3 extends over 15 amino acids. CDR1 is SNHLY, CDR2 FYNNEI, per germline. CDR3 sequence reads: CASLEQGAGNQPQYF. The part of the CDR3 DNA that was read is TGTGCCAGCCTAGAACAGGGGGCTGGCAATCAGCCG. The complete variable domain, with remaining parts taken from reference TRBV2 and TRBJ2-3, reads EPEVTQTPSHQVTQMGQEVILRCVPISNHLYFYWYRQILGQKVEFLVSFYNNEISEKSEIFDDQFSVERPDGSNFTLKIRSTKLEDSAMYFCASLEQGAGNQPQYFGPGTRLTVL.

There are a few counts of this clone. The DNA ends 3 residues before the CDR3 does, and the rest of the CDR3 is filled in from the germline J gene. V and J are TRBV2 and TRBJ2-5, with D possibly being TRBD2 (7 bases). In germline, CDR1 is SNHLY, CDR2 FYNNEI. Trimming stripped 6 bases from V and 5 bases from J, with 13 bases between. The CDR3 loop spans 13 amino acids. This CDR3 reads CASRRGGEETQYF. The CDR3 bases that were read are TGTGCCAGCAGGCGAGGGGGGGAGGAGACC.

In this sample, this clone turned up a few times. CDR3 bases read: TGCGCCAGCAGTGAGACGGCAGGGGGCAATTCACCC. Translating gives CASSETAGGNSP. The whole CDR3 sequence is CASSETAGGNSPLHF. V gene TRBV10-2 combines with J gene TRBJ1-6; 8 nucleotides align to TRBD1. From the germline J gene comes the end of the CDR3, since the read stops 3 residues before it. V lost 2 bases, J lost 7 bases, and 4 bases stayed unmatched. Germline loops: CDR1 WSHSY, CDR2 SAAADI. CDR3 size: 15 residues.

The sample holds many counts of this clone. The observed sequence ends 3 residues before the CDR3 terminus, with the missing tail filled in from the germline J gene. This chain connects TRBV14 to TRBJ2-7; D unresolved. The CDR3 has 13 amino acids. The ends were cut back, 1 base at V and 3 bases at J, with 7 bases in the middle. Germline V gene sequence: CDR1 SGHDN, CDR2 FVKESK. Incomplete CDR3 DNA: TGTGCCAGCAGCCAAGTCGCCAGCTACGAG. Amino acids: CASSQVASYE. The entire CDR3 protein is CASSQVASYEQYF. The full variable domain, its missing parts supplied by reference TRBV14 and TRBJ2-7, is EAGVTQFPSHSVIEKGQTVTLRCDPISGHDNLYWYRRVMGKEIKFLLHFVKESKQDESGMPNNRFLAERTGGTYSTLKVQPAELEDSGVYFCASSQVASYEQYFGPGTRLTVT.

There are many counts of this clone. The read terminates 3 residues before the CDR3 end, so the remaining end is supplied by the germline J gene. This CDR3 is also generated by other DNA sequences in the sample. V is TRBV19 and J is TRBJ2-6, with D uncertain. Germline V gives CDR1 LNHDA, CDR2 SQIVND (reference sequence). This CDR3 comprises 14 residues. Trimming took 4 bases from V and 0 from J, leaving 4 bases between them. The CDR3 is CASSTVSGANVLTF. CDR3 DNA, as far as it was read: TGTGCCAGTAGTACGGTCTCTGGGGCCAACGTC.

This clone was recorded many times. The read terminates 3 residues ahead of where the CDR3 ends, so the germline J gene completes it. V is TRBV30 and J is TRBJ2-4; possible D gene TRBD2, 6 bases. This CDR3 region has 12 residues. V lost 0 bases and J 8 bases, leaving 8 bases between the germline ends. CDR1 is GTSNPN, CDR2 SVGIG, per germline (reference sequence). Partial CDR3 DNA: TGTGCCTGGAGTGTATCGGGGGACATT. Its protein is CAWSVSGDI. The whole CDR3 is CAWSVSGDIQYF.

This clone was counted at least ten times. The read halts 3 residues ahead of the CDR3 end, with the missing end drawn from the germline J gene. The chain links TRBV7-2 to TRBJ1-2, with 9 positions matching TRBD1. Germline CDR1 reads SGHTA; CDR2 reads FQGNSA. The ends lost 5 bases at V and 6 bases at J; junction bases unmatched: 7. The CDR3 sequence is 14 residues long. The covered CDR3 bases are TGTGCCAGCAGCCCGGGACAGGGAGGGCATGGC. It is translated as CASSPGQGGHG. The full CDR3 reads CASSPGQGGHGYTF. Supplemented by reference TRBV7-2 and TRBJ1-2, the full variable domain reads GAGVSQSPSNKVTEKGKDVELRCDPISGHTALYWYRQSLGQGLEFLIYFQGNSAPDKSGLPSDRFSAERTGGSVSTLTIQRTQQEDSAVYLCASSPGQGGHGYTFGSGTRLTVV.

There are many counts of this clone. The read ends 3 residues shy of where the CDR3 ends; the end is completed using the germline J gene. The rearrangement uses TRBV7-8 and TRBJ1-6, with D hard to call. This CDR3 region has 18 residues. Germline assignment: CDR1 SGHVS and CDR2 FQNEAQ. V gave up 4 bases and J gave up 0 bases, with 16 bases separating them. The CDR3 here is CASSSPRQDSSYNSPLHF. The DNA read from the CDR3 is TGTGCCAGCAGCTCCCCACGCCAGGATAGCTCCTATAATTCACCC.

This clone appeared many times. The read finishes 3 residues shy of the CDR3 end, and the germline J gene is used to complete it. The chain recombines TRBV28 with TRBJ1-2; possible D gene TRBD1, 6 bases. There are 15 residues in the CDR3. From germline, CDR1 is MDHEN and CDR2 SYDVKM. With 7 bases removed from V and 1 base from J, the gap between germline ends came to 16 bases. CDR3 bases read: TGTGCCAGCACCACCCACAGGGTAATTAACTATGGC. Residues: CASTTHRVINYG. The entire CDR3 protein reads CASTTHRVINYGYTF.

This clone was counted ten times or more. The read ends 3 residues shy of where the CDR3 ends; the end is completed using the germline J gene. The chain is built from TRBV2 and TRBJ2-2; 11 bases align to TRBD2. The CDR3 is 14 residues long. Trimming cost V 4 bases and J 7 bases; bases outside gene matches: 2. Germline CDR1 SNHLY, CDR2 FYNNEI. CDR3 amino acids: CASSVAGGVGELFF. CDR3 bases read: TGTGCCAGCAGTGTAGCGGGGGGGGTCGGGGAG.

This clone has at least ten counts. The read is 3 residues too short to cover the CDR3 end, so that end is filled in from the germline J gene. The chain carries TRBV19 and TRBJ1-3; weak D call: TRBD1 (5 bases). Per germline, CDR1 LNHDA and CDR2 SQIVND (reference sequence). CDR3 length: 15 residues. Trimming shortened V by 6 bases and J by 0 bases, and 12 bases separated the two germline ends. The chain's CDR3 is CASRFVGHSGNTIYF. The covered CDR3 bases are TGTGCCAGTAGATTTGTCGGACACTCTGGAAACACC.

This clone was recorded many times. Read sequence stops 3 residues before the CDR3 end, and the germline J gene provides the missing end. The rearrangement uses TRBV7-2 and TRBJ1-4; TRBD1 is a possible D gene (5 bases). Trimming pared 0 bases from V and 7 bases from J, leaving 9 bases between. The CDR3 totals 14 residues. From germline, CDR1 is SGHTA and CDR2 FQGNSA. The CDR3 spells CASSLASGREKLFF. Partial CDR3 DNA: TGTGCCAGCAGCTTAGCGTCAGGGCGTGAAAAA.

This clone was counted at least ten times. The missing CDR3 end, 3 residues past where the read stops, is filled in from the germline J gene. The V and J genes are TRBV23-1 and TRBJ2-2, with TRBD2 matching over 9 bases. TRBV23-1 is filed as an ORF, its function uncertain. The CDR3 length is 14 residues. Germline trimming cut 6 bases from V and 6 bases from J; bases unmatched to any gene: 5. The covered CDR3 bases are TGCGCCAGCAGAAGCGGGGGGTGGTCCGGGGAG. Protein sequence: CASRSGGWSGE. The full CDR3 protein is CASRSGGWSGELFF.

This clone was picked up many times. The sequenced fragment ends 3 residues before the CDR3 boundary, so the rest is inferred from the germline J gene. The chain is built from TRBV7-2 and TRBJ2-2; TRBD1 matches at 7 bases. The CDR3 is 13 residues long. Germline V gene sequence: CDR1 SGHTA, CDR2 FQGNSA. Trimming at V came to 7 bases and at J to 3 bases, leaving 2 bases not matched to a gene. CDR3 DNA, as far as it was read: TGTGCCAGCATTACAGGGGACACCGGGGAG. It codes for CASITGDTGE. The entire CDR3 protein is CASITGDTGELFF.

This clone occurred many times. The missing CDR3 end, 3 residues past where the read stops, is filled in from the germline J gene. The chain combines TRBV5-6 with TRBJ1-2; 8 bases are a match to TRBD1. The CDR3 sequence is 14 residues long. Per germline, CDR1 SGHDT and CDR2 YYEEEE. The covered CDR3 bases are TGTGCCAGCGAGAGACAGGGGCGATTGGAGGGC. It specifies CASERQGRLEG. The whole CDR3 is CASERQGRLEGYTF.

The table lists this clone with many counts. The read halts 3 residues ahead of the CDR3 end, with the missing end drawn from the germline J gene. The chain carries TRBV30 and TRBJ1-2; D remains ambiguous. The V end lost 1 base, the J end lost 0 bases, and 9 bases lay between the germline ends. Germline V gives CDR1 GTSNPN, CDR2 SVGIG (reference sequence). The CDR3 covers 14 residues. The CDR3: CAWSEGAANYGYTF. The sequenced part of the CDR3 DNA is TGTGCCTGGAGTGAGGGAGCGGCTAACTATGGC.

This clone was observed many times. From the germline J gene comes the end of the CDR3, since the read stops 3 residues before it. The J gene is TRBJ2-7, the V gene TRBV30; TRBD1 or TRBD2 may be the D gene (5 bases each). The CDR3 consists of 11 residues. In germline, CDR1 is GTSNPN, CDR2 SVGIG (reference sequence). V lost 2 bases to trimming and J lost 5 bases, with 7 bases between them. This CDR3 reads CAWSQGDEQYF. The CDR3 bases that were read are TGTGCCTGGAGTCAGGGAGACGAG.

This clone has more than one count but fewer than ten. The read gets to within 3 residues of the CDR3 end, and the germline J gene fills in the rest. The chain employs TRBV11-2 and TRBJ1-1; unclear D gene. The CDR3 runs 14 residues. The V gene's germline CDR1 is SGHAT and CDR2 FQNNGV. Deletions cut 3 bases from V and 0 bases from J, with 8 bases between. CDR3 sequence reads: CASSFLLVNTEAFF. The covered CDR3 bases are TGTGCCAGCAGCTTCCTACTTGTGAACACTGAA. The entire variable domain, with the rest obtained from reference TRBV11-2 and TRBJ1-1, is as follows: EAGVAQSPRYKIIEKRQSVAFWCNPISGHATLYWYQQILGQGPKLLIQFQNNGVVDDSQLPKDRFSAERLKGVDSTLKIQPAKLEDSAVYLCASSFLLVNTEAFFGQGTRLTVV.